These T cell receptor beta chains were read from a single sample in a study of shared clonotypes between healthy human individuals. Repertoires were generated with immunoSEQ multiplex PCR, while TCRdb's copy carries only in-frame clones and drops some. Among more than 2,000,000 clones listed, roughly nine tenths were seen once. The sequenced sample consisted of naive CD4+ T cells sorted from blood. The receptors shown here come from a man aged 18-30 years in good health. CDR3s include the opening cysteine and the closing phenylalanine or tryptophan. The order of the fields is CDR3 DNA, CDR3 protein, D gene, J gene, clone size, V gene. D genes are given only for firm matches. Clone size is shown for a subset of rows, as once, few, many or a class of expanded clone.

cdr3_nt: TGTGCCAGCTCACCTACCAGCATCAATCAGCCCCAGCATTTT; cdr3_aa: CASSPTSINQPQHF; d_call: .; j_call: TRBJ1-5; clone_size: .; v_call: TRBV18
cdr3_nt: TGTGCCAGCAGCTTAGTAGGGAGCGGGGGCCCCAACACCGGGGAGCTGTTTTTT; cdr3_aa: CASSLVGSGGPNTGELFF; d_call: TRBD2; j_call: TRBJ2-2; clone_size: .; v_call: TRBV7-9
cdr3_nt: TGCGCCAGCAGCTTGGACGGGGTTCAGCCCCAGCATTTT; cdr3_aa: CASSLDGVQPQHF; d_call: .; j_call: TRBJ1-5; clone_size: few; v_call: TRBV5-1
cdr3_nt: TGTGCCACCAGAACCCTTGGCCGGGGGAGACAAGAGACCCAGTACTTC; cdr3_aa: CATRTLGRGRQETQYF; d_call: .; j_call: TRBJ2-5; clone_size: .; v_call: TRBV15
cdr3_nt: TGTGCCAGCTCACCACGGGGGGCCCCCTTTGGCTACACCTTC; cdr3_aa: CASSPRGAPFGYTF; d_call: .; j_call: TRBJ1-2; clone_size: .; v_call: TRBV18
cdr3_nt: TGTGCCATCAGTGCGAGCGACCCTTCGGATGAGCAGTTCTTC; cdr3_aa: CAISASDPSDEQFF; d_call: .; j_call: TRBJ2-1; clone_size: .; v_call: TRBV10-3
cdr3_nt: TGTGCTAGTGGTAGGTCCGGGAACACAGATACGCAGTATTTT; cdr3_aa: CASGRSGNTDTQYF; d_call: .; j_call: TRBJ2-3; clone_size: once; v_call: TRBV12-5
cdr3_nt: TGTGCCAGCAACCCGGGACAGGGAGGGAGAGGGACCCAGTACTTC; cdr3_aa: CASNPGQGGRGTQYF; d_call: TRBD1; j_call: TRBJ2-5; clone_size: .; v_call: TRBV7-2
cdr3_nt: TGTGCCAGCAGTTTGGGACAGGGCACACCCCTCCACTTT; cdr3_aa: CASSLGQGTPLHF; d_call: TRBD1; j_call: TRBJ1-6; clone_size: .; v_call: TRBV27
cdr3_nt: TGTGCCATCAGCGACTCTGACAATGAGCAGTTCTTC; cdr3_aa: CAISDSDNEQFF; d_call: .; j_call: TRBJ2-1; clone_size: .; v_call: TRBV10-3
cdr3_nt: TGTGCCAGCAGCTTGGAGGGACAGGGATATCGCTATGGCTACACCTTC; cdr3_aa: CASSLEGQGYRYGYTF; d_call: TRBD1; j_call: TRBJ1-2; clone_size: .; v_call: TRBV5-5
cdr3_nt: TGTGCCAGCAGCTTGGAGGGTTCCTCCTACGAGCAGTACTTC; cdr3_aa: CASSLEGSSYEQYF; d_call: .; j_call: TRBJ2-7; clone_size: .; v_call: TRBV7-9
cdr3_nt: TGTGCCAGCAGCTCCCCTAGCGGGAAGGGCGGGGAGCTGTTTTTT; cdr3_aa: CASSSPSGKGGELFF; d_call: TRBD2; j_call: TRBJ2-2; clone_size: .; v_call: TRBV7-9
cdr3_nt: TGTGCCAGTAGTATTGGGACAGGGGAGCTGTTTTTT; cdr3_aa: CASSIGTGELFF; d_call: .; j_call: TRBJ2-2; clone_size: .; v_call: TRBV19
cdr3_nt: TGTGCCAGCTCACCCCCGGGACAGCAGATGTGGGCCCAGTACTTC; cdr3_aa: CASSPPGQQMWAQYF; d_call: TRBD1; j_call: TRBJ2-5; clone_size: .; v_call: TRBV18
cdr3_nt: TGTGCCATAAGACAGGAGGGCAATCAGCCCCAGCATTTT; cdr3_aa: CAIRQEGNQPQHF; d_call: .; j_call: TRBJ1-5; clone_size: .; v_call: TRBV10-3
cdr3_nt: TGTGCCAGCAGCCCCAGGCGAGCGGGCCAAGAGACCCAGTACTTC; cdr3_aa: CASSPRRAGQETQYF; d_call: .; j_call: TRBJ2-5; clone_size: .; v_call: TRBV27
cdr3_nt: TGTGCCAGTAGTACCCCAGGACTAGGAAATGACGAGCAGTACTTC; cdr3_aa: CASSTPGLGNDEQYF; d_call: TRBD2; j_call: TRBJ2-7; clone_size: .; v_call: TRBV19
cdr3_nt: TGCAGCGTTGCCCGGGCCAAAAGGCAAGAGACCCAGTACTTC; cdr3_aa: CSVARAKRQETQYF; d_call: .; j_call: TRBJ2-5; clone_size: .; v_call: TRBV29-1
cdr3_nt: TGTGCCAGCAAGGGAATGGGAACCGGGGAGCTGTTTTTT; cdr3_aa: CASKGMGTGELFF; d_call: .; j_call: TRBJ2-2; clone_size: .; v_call: TRBV6-1
cdr3_nt: TGTGCCAGCAGCGTAGCCGGGGGGGCCGGGGAGACCCAGTACTTC; cdr3_aa: CASSVAGGAGETQYF; d_call: TRBD2; j_call: TRBJ2-5; clone_size: .; v_call: TRBV9
cdr3_nt: TGTGCCAGCAGTCTGACTAGCGGGAGAGAATACGAGCAGTACTTC; cdr3_aa: CASSLTSGREYEQYF; d_call: TRBD2; j_call: TRBJ2-7; clone_size: .; v_call: TRBV27
cdr3_nt: TGCGCCAGCAGCCAAGATTTTGATTTAGGAGCCCATAGCAATCAGCCCCAGCATTTT; cdr3_aa: CASSQDFDLGAHSNQPQHF; d_call: .; j_call: TRBJ1-5; clone_size: .; v_call: TRBV4-3
cdr3_nt: TGTGCCAGCAGCTTAGGGCAGGGCAGTGGAAACACCATATATTTT; cdr3_aa: CASSLGQGSGNTIYF; d_call: .; j_call: TRBJ1-3; clone_size: .; v_call: TRBV11-2
cdr3_nt: TGTGCCAGTCGGGGGGGATTTAGCGGAGCTTTCTTT; cdr3_aa: CASRGGFSGAFF; d_call: .; j_call: TRBJ1-1; clone_size: .; v_call: TRBV25-1
cdr3_nt: TGTGCCAGCAGCTTAAGGGCAGCCATGAGGAACACTGAAGCTTTCTTT; cdr3_aa: CASSLRAAMRNTEAFF; d_call: .; j_call: TRBJ1-1; clone_size: .; v_call: TRBV11-2
cdr3_nt: TGTGCCAGCAGTTACCGAGGGAGCAACGAGCAGTACTTC; cdr3_aa: CASSYRGSNEQYF; d_call: .; j_call: TRBJ2-7; clone_size: once; v_call: TRBV6-5
cdr3_nt: TGTGCCAGCAGTTACGGCGGCTCTTCACCCCTCCACTTT; cdr3_aa: CASSYGGSSPLHF; d_call: .; j_call: TRBJ1-6; clone_size: .; v_call: TRBV6-5
cdr3_nt: TGTGCCAGCAGACCGGGCCCAGGGTACTATGGCTACACCTTC; cdr3_aa: CASRPGPGYYGYTF; d_call: .; j_call: TRBJ1-2; clone_size: .; v_call: TRBV28
cdr3_nt: TGTGCCAGCTCGACCCATACACTCTCCTACGAGCAGTACTTC; cdr3_aa: CASSTHTLSYEQYF; d_call: .; j_call: TRBJ2-7; clone_size: .; v_call: TRBV27
cdr3_nt: TGTGCCAGCAGTTTCCTCCCCGACACGAACACTGAAGCTTTCTTT; cdr3_aa: CASSFLPDTNTEAFF; d_call: .; j_call: TRBJ1-1; clone_size: .; v_call: TRBV28
cdr3_nt: TGTGCCAGTAGTACACGGACGGCCTGGGCCAACGTCCTGACTTTC; cdr3_aa: CASSTRTAWANVLTF; d_call: .; j_call: TRBJ2-6; clone_size: .; v_call: TRBV19
cdr3_nt: TGTGCCAGCTCACCATTTCGGGTGGAGGGGACTGAAGCTTTCTTT; cdr3_aa: CASSPFRVEGTEAFF; d_call: .; j_call: TRBJ1-1; clone_size: .; v_call: TRBV18
cdr3_nt: TGTGCCAGCAGCTTAGGCAGGACGGGGACCTACGAGCAGTACTTC; cdr3_aa: CASSLGRTGTYEQYF; d_call: .; j_call: TRBJ2-7; clone_size: .; v_call: TRBV5-8
cdr3_nt: TGTGCCAGCAGCGTCGACAGTCTTGGGGCCAACGTCCTGACTTTC; cdr3_aa: CASSVDSLGANVLTF; d_call: .; j_call: TRBJ2-6; clone_size: .; v_call: TRBV9
cdr3_nt: TGCGCCAGCAGCCGGAGTACTAGCGGGATTAGCACAGATACGCAGTATTTT; cdr3_aa: CASSRSTSGISTDTQYF; d_call: TRBD2; j_call: TRBJ2-3; clone_size: .; v_call: TRBV4-3
cdr3_nt: TGTGCCTGGAGTGTGTGGGACAGGGGGTACAATGAGCAGTTCTTC; cdr3_aa: CAWSVWDRGYNEQFF; d_call: TRBD1; j_call: TRBJ2-1; clone_size: .; v_call: TRBV30
cdr3_nt: TGTGCCACCAGCAGAGATGGACAGGGTTATTCACCCCTCCACTTT; cdr3_aa: CATSRDGQGYSPLHF; d_call: TRBD1; j_call: TRBJ1-6; clone_size: .; v_call: TRBV15
cdr3_nt: TGTGCCTGGTCTCACCTACAGGGGCATGGCTACACCTTC; cdr3_aa: CAWSHLQGHGYTF; d_call: TRBD1; j_call: TRBJ1-2; clone_size: once; v_call: TRBV30
cdr3_nt: TGTGCCAGCGCTGGACTTATCCGAGAGACCCAGTACTTC; cdr3_aa: CASAGLIRETQYF; d_call: .; j_call: TRBJ2-5; clone_size: .; v_call: TRBV6-5
cdr3_nt: TGCGCCAGCAGTTTAACAGGGTCCACGAGGGAAAAACTGTTTTTT; cdr3_aa: CASSLTGSTREKLFF; d_call: .; j_call: TRBJ1-4; clone_size: .; v_call: TRBV5-1
cdr3_nt: TGCGCCAGCAGCTCTGGGACAGGGGGGAGGAATGAGCAGTTCTTC; cdr3_aa: CASSSGTGGRNEQFF; d_call: TRBD1; j_call: TRBJ2-1; clone_size: .; v_call: TRBV5-1
cdr3_nt: TGTGCCAGCTCACCACGGACGGATACGCAGTATTTT; cdr3_aa: CASSPRTDTQYF; d_call: .; j_call: TRBJ2-3; clone_size: .; v_call: TRBV18
cdr3_nt: TGCGCCAGCAGCTCTGGGACTAGCGGGAGTTACGAGCAGTACTTC; cdr3_aa: CASSSGTSGSYEQYF; d_call: TRBD2; j_call: TRBJ2-7; clone_size: .; v_call: TRBV5-1
cdr3_nt: TGTGCCAGCAGGGCAACTAGCGGGAGTACCTACAATGAGCAGTTCTTC; cdr3_aa: CASRATSGSTYNEQFF; d_call: TRBD2; j_call: TRBJ2-1; clone_size: .; v_call: TRBV2
cdr3_nt: TGTGCCAGTGGGCTTCTGGGAGTGGAAAAACTGTTTTTT; cdr3_aa: CASGLLGVEKLFF; d_call: .; j_call: TRBJ1-4; clone_size: .; v_call: TRBV19
cdr3_nt: TGTGCCAGCTCACCACCGTTCGACAGGGGGCAGGACATTCAGTACTTC; cdr3_aa: CASSPPFDRGQDIQYF; d_call: TRBD1; j_call: TRBJ2-4; clone_size: .; v_call: TRBV18
cdr3_nt: TGTGCCAGCAGCCATGGGACAGGGAACTATGGCTACACCTTC; cdr3_aa: CASSHGTGNYGYTF; d_call: TRBD1; j_call: TRBJ1-2; clone_size: .; v_call: TRBV11-2